These 5 T cell receptor beta chains share one sample of origin, sequenced in a study of T cells in localized non-small cell lung cancer. The protocol was immunoSEQ multiplex PCR, while the TCRdb copy is restricted to in-frame clones and leaves out a portion. The sample consists of about 8,200 clones, around 59% of them appearing once. The source material was lymph node tissue, sampled before any cancer treatment. These receptor sequences come from a male donor aged 60 or over with stage I squamous cell lung carcinoma.

The genes are TRBV29-1 and TRBJ2-7; D ambiguous. The CDR3 sequence is 13 residues long. Germline CDR1 SQVTM, CDR2 ANQGSEA. The V end was cut by 1 base, the J end by 3 bases, with 10 bases between. The CDR3 here is CSVEVEQVYEQYF. The DNA of the CDR3 is TGCAGCGTTGAAGTAGAGCAGGTCTACGAGCAGTACTTC.

V usage is TRBV18 and J usage is TRBJ2-3; D not resolved. Trimming took 3 bases from V and 5 from J, leaving 9 bases between them. From germline, CDR1 is KGHSH and CDR2 LQKENI. This CDR3 has 13 residues. This CDR3 reads CASSPTRLDTQYF. In nucleotides, the CDR3 is TGTGCCAGCTCACCCACGAGATTAGATACGCAGTATTTT. Filled out from reference TRBV18 and TRBJ2-3, the complete variable domain reads NAGVMQNPRHLVRRRGQEARLRCSPMKGHSHVYWYRQLPEEGLKFMVYLQKENIIDESGMPKERFSAEFPKEGPSILRIQQVVRGDSAAYFCASSPTRLDTQYFGPGTRLTVL.

This chain connects TRBV18 to TRBJ1-1, with TRBD1 matching 9 bases. The CDR3 covers 15 residues. Unmatched junction bases numbered 9, after V lost 5 bases and J lost 5 bases. CDR1 KGHSH and CDR2 LQKENI come from the germline V gene. CDR3 in DNA: TGTGCCAGCTCAACGCGACAGGGGGAGTTTACTGAAGCTTTCTTT. It encodes CASSTRQGEFTEAFF.

Only a few counts were recorded for this clone. The CDR3 DNA reads as TGTGCCATCAGGGTCACAGGGGGTGAAGCTTTCTTT. Translating gives CAIRVTGGEAFF. The chain has TRBV6-8 and TRBJ1-1, with 8 bases aligning to TRBD1. The CDR3 has 12 residues. CDR1 and CDR2 from the germline V gene are MNHGY and SAAAGT. V lost 10 bases and J lost 7; bases outside the gene matches: 8.

A few counts support this clone. This chain uses TRBV9 with TRBJ2-3; D gene ambiguous. This CDR3 is built from 13 residues. With 0 bases removed from V and 6 bases from J, the gap between germline ends came to 8 bases. Per the germline V gene, CDR1 is SGDLS and CDR2 is YYNGEE. The CDR3 DNA follows: TGTGCCAGCAGCGTAGGCCTCCCGGATACGCAGTATTTT. Translation: CASSVGLPDTQYF.